This TCR beta chain was found in a study of cytomegalovirus exposure and HLA in healthy donors. In the study overall: The same platform was used for the 120 validation repertoires and the roughly 680 first-cohort repertoires, a later analysis reported.

The V and J ends lost 3 bases and 3 bases respectively, with 17 bases between them. Germline values: CDR1 MGHRA, CDR2 YSYEKL. The CDR3 runs 16 residues. Study findings and constraints: The CMV antigen specificity of three CMV-associated chains was confirmed through in vitro analysis. The majority of TCR sequences were rare, yet some public TCRs appeared in many donors.

This clone was seen a single time. Its matching antigen is unknown. Clones were sequenced by immunoSEQ multiplex PCR, and TCRdb holds only the in-frame ones, with some missing. The sample contains about 82,000 clones, approximately 93% of which appear only once. The receptor was isolated from a man aged 18 to 30 in good health and CMV-seronegative. Sequenced sample: PBMCs. The chain uses TRBV4-1 and TRBJ1-1, with TRBD1 as a possible D gene (6 bases). The CDR3 region has the DNA TGCGCCAGCAGCCACGACCCGGGGGGCGCGGACACTGAAGCTTTCTTT. It codes for CASSHDPGGADTEAFF.